Following are 29 T cell receptor beta chains from one sample sequenced in a study of cytomegalovirus exposure and HLA in healthy donors. Primers: 60 Vbeta forward and 13 Jbeta reverse. Repertoires were generated with immunoSEQ multiplex PCR, while TCRdb's copy carries only in-frame clones and drops some. The sample includes approximately 140,000 clones, 73% of them seen just once. The specimen was PBMCs. These receptors were taken from a woman between 35 and 50 years old in good health and CMV-seronegative.

For the CDR3, the DNA is TGTGCCAGTTGTCGAGGAAGGAGCAGCAATCAGCCCCAGCATTTT. The encoded protein is CASCRGRSSNQPQHF. The J gene is TRBJ1-5, the V gene TRBV2; D gene uncertain. Trimming removed 9 bases from V and 1 base from J, with 16 bases in between. Germline assignment: CDR1 SNHLY and CDR2 FYNNEI. The CDR3 has 15 amino acids.

This clone turned up a few times. CDR3 sequence: CASSLPGTGYTEAFF. The CDR3 DNA reads as TGTGCCAGCAGCTTACCCGGGACAGGGTACACTGAAGCTTTCTTT. The J gene is TRBJ1-1, the V gene TRBV11-2; 9 bases are a match to TRBD1. Germline CDR1 and CDR2: SGHAT and FQNNGV. J lost 3 bases, V lost 2 bases, and 4 bases had no gene match. This CDR3 comprises 15 residues.

The rearrangement links TRBV2 to TRBJ2-7; 8 nucleotides match TRBD1. Per the germline V gene, CDR1 is SNHLY and CDR2 is FYNNEI. V was pared by 8 bases and J by 2 bases, with 11 bases of the junction left unmatched. The CDR3 has 15 amino acids. The CDR3 coding sequence is TGTGCCAGCGGACAGGGTGGATCGACGGCCTACGAGCAGTACTTC. Amino acids: CASGQGGSTAYEQYF.

V usage is TRBV6-1 and J usage is TRBJ2-5, with D perhaps matching TRBD2 (6 bases). This CDR3 spans 15 amino acids. V lost 6 bases, J lost 1 base, and 15 bases lay in between. Germline CDR1 and CDR2: MNHNS and SASEGT. CDR3 loop: CASSQTQGGQETQYF. CDR3 nucleotides: TGTGCCAGCAGCCAGACGCAGGGAGGCCAAGAGACCCAGTACTTC.

V is TRBV7-2 and J is TRBJ1-1; 8 bases match TRBD1. The V gene end was trimmed by 6 bases and the J gene end by 2 bases; junction bases not matched to a gene: 14. Germline lookup yields CDR1 SGHTA and CDR2 FQGNSA. The CDR3 runs to 17 residues. In DNA, the CDR3 is TGTGCCAGCAGGGTCCGGGACAGGCTTTATTCTAACACTGAAGCTTTCTTT. This translates into CASRVRDRLYSNTEAFF.

This rearrangement joins TRBV28 to TRBJ2-2; 11 bases match TRBD2. This CDR3 is 15 amino acids long. Germline trimming cut 7 bases from V and 6 bases from J; bases unmatched to any gene: 7. Germline assignment: CDR1 MDHEN and CDR2 SYDVKM. CDR3 DNA sequence: TGTGCCAGCAACCCTAGCGGGGGGCCGGCCGGGGAGCTGTTTTTT. Residues: CASNPSGGPAGELFF.

The genes are TRBV19 and TRBJ1-2; a possible D gene is TRBD1 (6 bases). This CDR3 has 14 amino acids. Between the trimmed V and J ends, which lost 6 bases and 0 bases, there was a span of 11 bases. Germline CDR1 is LNHDA and CDR2 is SQIVND (reference sequence). CDR3: CASRGTIANYGYTF. DNA of the CDR3: TGTGCCAGTAGGGGGACAATCGCTAACTATGGCTACACCTTC.

This sequence joins TRBV5-5 and TRBJ1-5, with D perhaps matching TRBD1 (5 bases). The CDR3 loop spans 18 amino acids. Germline CDR1 SGHKS, CDR2 YYEKEE (reference sequence). Trimming left V 0 bases short and J 0 bases short, with 16 bases between. The CDR3 loop is CASSLVGTAWDSNQPQHF. CDR3 coding DNA: TGTGCCAGCAGCTTGGTAGGGACTGCATGGGATAGCAATCAGCCCCAGCATTTT.

This clone has more than one count but fewer than ten. V and J are TRBV6-5 and TRBJ1-2, with 7 bases that match TRBD1. Per germline, CDR1 MNHEY and CDR2 SVGAGI. The CDR3 spans 14 residues. V lost 5 bases to trimming and J lost 6 bases; unmatched junction nucleotides: 9. The CDR3 DNA sequence: TGTGCCAGCAGTAACCGAGGGACAGCGGATGGCTACACCTTC. Translating gives CASSNRGTADGYTF.

V and J are TRBV10-3 and TRBJ1-2; TRBD1 matches at 7 bases. The germline V gene encodes CDR1 ENHRY and CDR2 SYGVKD. CDR3 length: 14 residues. Trimming took 4 bases from V and 6 from J; bases not matched to a gene: 8. The CDR3 protein is CAISGGGPRDGYTF. DNA for the CDR3: TGTGCCATCAGTGGAGGGGGCCCCAGGGATGGCTACACCTTC.

The chain couples TRBV10-2 to TRBJ2-7, with 7 positions matching TRBD1. This CDR3 comprises 13 residues. With V trimmed by 4 bases and J by 3 bases, 3 bases remained unmatched. Germline loops: CDR1 WSHSY, CDR2 SAAADI. The CDR3 is CASSARDSYEQYV. For the CDR3, the DNA is TGCGCCAGCAGTGCCCGGGACAGCTACGAGCAGTACGTC.

CDR3 coding DNA: TGTGCCAGCAGCTGGGGACAGGGGCGGGAGACCCAGTACTTC. It codes for CASSWGQGRETQYF. The chain has TRBV7-2 and TRBJ2-5; TRBD1 matches 10 bases. Germline V gives CDR1 SGHTA, CDR2 FQGNSA. The CDR3 has 14 amino acids. The junction had 4 bases not matched to a gene; V was cut back by 4 bases and J by 5 bases.

This clone was detected only a few times. The rearrangement links TRBV5-6 to TRBJ1-2, with D possibly matching TRBD1 (5 bases). CDR1 is SGHDT, CDR2 YYEEEE, per germline. This CDR3 is 13 amino acids long. V was pared by 2 bases and J by 8 bases, with 13 bases between. The CDR3 region is CASSFGRVDGYTF. The CDR3 DNA is TGTGCCAGCAGCTTTGGCAGGGTGGACGGCTACACCTTC.

For the CDR3, the DNA is TGTGCCAGCAGTTTCCCAGGGGAAAAACTGTTTTTT. It translates to CASSFPGEKLFF. The V call is TRBV27, the J call TRBJ1-4, with D tentatively TRBD1 (5 bases). The CDR3 totals 12 residues. Germline values: CDR1 MNHEY, CDR2 SMNVEV (reference sequence). Trimming stripped 3 bases from V and 8 bases from J, with 7 bases between.

This clone showed up just once. The V and J genes are TRBV28 and TRBJ1-1, with D perhaps matching TRBD1 (6 bases). Looked up from germline, CDR1 is MDHEN and CDR2 is SYDVKM. The ends were cut back, 8 bases at V and 4 bases at J, with 17 bases in the middle. The CDR3 spans 14 residues. CDR3 sequence reads: CASATVGGPTEAFF. In DNA, the CDR3 is TGTGCCAGCGCCACGGTGGGGGGGCCCACTGAAGCTTTCTTT.

This clone came up once. V usage is TRBV11-1 and J usage is TRBJ1-1; D is undetermined. CDR1 and CDR2 from the germline V gene are SGHAT and FQDESV (reference sequence). Trimming took 5 bases from V and 8 from J, leaving 15 bases between them. This CDR3 has 13 amino acids. CDR3: CASSTSPGTEAFF. For the CDR3, the DNA is TGTGCCAGCAGCACATCCCCGGGAACCGAAGCTTTCTTT.

V and J are TRBV7-9 and TRBJ2-5; 11 bases line up with TRBD2. V dropped 4 bases and J dropped 1; count of bases not matched to a gene: 5. CDR1 is SEHNR, CDR2 FQNEAQ, per germline (reference sequence). CDR3 length equals 16 residues. CDR3 nucleotide sequence: TGTGCCAGCAGCTCGACTAGCGGGAAATTCCAAGAGACCCAGTACTTC. Amino acids: CASSSTSGKFQETQYF.

The chain links TRBV6-5 to TRBJ2-5; TRBD2 is a possible D gene (5 bases). This CDR3 comprises 13 residues. Trimming took off 2 bases at V and 5 bases at J, with 9 bases between the two ends. CDR1 is MNHEY and CDR2 is SVGAGI in the germline V gene. The CDR3 is CASSYTERETQYF. In DNA form, the CDR3 reads TGTGCCAGCAGTTACACCGAGCGGGAGACCCAGTACTTC.

The chain is built from TRBV6-6 and TRBJ1-2; D gene unclear. Germline CDR1 and CDR2: MNHNY and SVGAGI (reference sequence). Trimming shortened V by 2 bases and J by 5 bases, and 12 bases separated the two germline ends. This CDR3 contains 14 residues. Here the CDR3 reads CASSYGTPGYGYTF. The CDR3 bases are TGTGCCAGCAGTTACGGAACCCCGGGATATGGCTACACCTTC.

The chain uses TRBV6-4 and TRBJ2-1; 10 nucleotides align to TRBD2. J was trimmed by 6 bases and V by 4 bases; bases with no gene match: 6. The CDR3 totals 15 residues. The germline V gene encodes CDR1 MRHNA and CDR2 SNTAGT. The chain's CDR3 is CASSGSSGGSNEQFF. CDR3 sequence (DNA): TGTGCCAGCAGTGGCTCTAGCGGGGGTTCCAATGAGCAGTTCTTC.

The chain carries TRBV5-1 and TRBJ2-3; D may be TRBD2 (6 bases). The CDR3 sequence is 14 residues long. The V gene lost 3 bases and the J gene lost 3 bases, with 11 bases spanning the gap. CDR1 SGHRS and CDR2 YFSETQ come from the germline V gene. CDR3 DNA: TGCGCCAGCAGCTCCGGGACTTGGACAGATACGCAGTATTTT. It specifies CASSSGTWTDTQYF. The whole variable domain, filled in from reference TRBV5-1 and TRBJ2-3, reads KAGVTQTPRYLIKTRGQQVTLSCSPISGHRSVSWYQQTPGQGLQFLFEYFSETQRNKGNFPGRFSGRQFSNSRSEMNVSTLELGDSALYLCASSSGTWTDTQYFGPGTRLTVL.

The rearrangement uses TRBV5-6 and TRBJ2-5; 9 bases map to TRBD2. J gave up 1 base and V 0 bases, and 13 bases lay outside the gene matches. The CDR3 runs to 19 residues. Germline V gene data show CDR1 as SGHDT and CDR2 as YYEEEE. The DNA of the CDR3 is TGTGCCAGCAGCTTGGGCCCCGGGCTAGCGGGGAGCAGCCAAGAGACCCAGTACTTC. Protein: CASSLGPGLAGSSQETQYF.

This chain uses TRBV2 with TRBJ1-6, with 7 bases that match TRBD1. V lost 6 bases and J lost 7; bases outside the gene matches: 12. This CDR3 contains 16 residues. Per the germline V gene, CDR1 is SNHLY and CDR2 is FYNNEI. The CDR3 DNA follows: TGTGCCAGCAGACCAGATACAGGGGCCAGGAATTCACCCCTCCACTTT. Its translation is CASRPDTGARNSPLHF.

The rearrangement links TRBV13 to TRBJ2-5; TRBD2 matches at 10 bases. This CDR3 spans 16 amino acids. Germline V gene sequence: CDR1 PRHDT, CDR2 FYEKMQ (reference sequence). J was trimmed by 5 bases and V by 5 bases; bases with no gene match: 11. The CDR3 coding sequence is TGTGCCAGCAGCCCAGGGGGTAGCGGGGGGCCGGAGACCCAGTACTTC. This encodes CASSPGGSGGPETQYF.

V is TRBV9 and J is TRBJ2-3; 11 bases align to TRBD2. This CDR3 comprises 16 residues. The germline gives CDR1 SGDLS, CDR2 YYNGEE. The V segment lost 0 bases and the J segment 6 bases; nucleotides outside the gene matches: 6. CDR3 protein: CASSVELAGGPDTQYF. In DNA, the CDR3 is TGTGCCAGCAGCGTAGAGCTAGCGGGGGGTCCCGATACGCAGTATTTT.

The chain recombines TRBV29-1 with TRBJ1-2; TRBD1 might be the D (5 bases). The CDR3 length is 14 residues. Germline V gene sequence: CDR1 SQVTM, CDR2 ANQGSEA. Trimming left V 0 bases short and J 4 bases short, with 12 bases between. CDR3 amino acids: CSVEDYQGTYGYTF. For the CDR3, the DNA is TGCAGCGTTGAAGACTACCAGGGAACCTATGGCTACACCTTC.

This clone was seen only once. The chain carries TRBV11-2 and TRBJ1-1, with D possibly being TRBD1 (6 bases). From germline, CDR1 is SGHAT and CDR2 FQNNGV. The CDR3 has 14 amino acids. V shed 4 bases and J shed 3 bases, with 12 bases lying between them. CDR3 sequence reads: CASSWRGGDTEAFF. The CDR3 DNA is TGTGCCAGCAGCTGGCGAGGGGGAGACACTGAAGCTTTCTTT.

This chain connects TRBV5-1 to TRBJ1-4, with 7 positions matching TRBD1. Germline loops: CDR1 SGHRS, CDR2 YFSETQ. This CDR3 has 15 amino acids. V was clipped by 4 bases and J by 5 bases; unmatched bases: 8. CDR3 sequence (DNA): TGCGCCAGCAGCAAGGGGTCAGGGGGGAATGAAAAACTGTTTTTT. Translating it yields CASSKGSGGNEKLFF.

The gene calls are TRBV4-1 and TRBJ1-1, with a weak D call TRBD1 (5 bases). CDR3 size: 14 residues. V lost 1 base and J lost 4, with 10 bases in between. Germline lookup yields CDR1 MGHRA and CDR2 YSYEKL. Here the CDR3 DNA reads TGCGCCAGCAGCCAAGCCTCTAGGGGCACTGAAGCTTTCTTT. Residues: CASSQASRGTEAFF.